This is a list of T cell receptor beta chains from one sample in a study of beta chain features in type 1 diabetes. The assay was immunoSEQ multiplex PCR, and TCRdb's table has in-frame clones only and misses some. The sample yields more than 250,000 clones, roughly 20% seen once. Material for sequencing was naive CD4+ T cells from blood. All receptors come from a woman in her forties with type 1 diabetes. Each CDR3 is given with its conserved first and last residue. The D gene is left open where the match is weak. Clone size is not always given. Where it is, it says once, few, many or a class for expanded clones.

size: NA; D: TRBD2; V: TRBV7-9; J: TRBJ2-3; CDR3: CATQVSGSTDTQYF; DNA: TGTGCCACCCAGGTTAGCGGGAGCACAGATACGCAGTATTTT
size: few; D: NA; V: TRBV25-1; J: TRBJ2-7; CDR3: CASSEYSGPYDEQYF; DNA: TGTGCCAGCAGTGAATACAGCGGTCCCTACGACGAGCAGTACTTC
size: few; D: NA; V: TRBV10-3; J: TRBJ2-4; CDR3: CAISEVAKWNIQYF; DNA: TGTGCCATCAGTGAAGTAGCGAAGTGGAACATTCAGTACTTC
size: NA; D: NA; V: TRBV5-1; J: TRBJ2-3; CDR3: CASSRGTVTDTQYF; DNA: TGCGCCAGCAGCCGCGGGACAGTCACAGATACGCAGTATTTT
size: few; D: NA; V: TRBV30; J: TRBJ1-4; CDR3: CAWSGRDTPFF; DNA: TGTGCCTGGAGTGGCCGGGACACCCCATTTTTT
size: NA; D: NA; V: TRBV5-4; J: TRBJ2-1; CDR3: CASSLAVGTPGGNEQFF; DNA: TGTGCCAGCAGCTTGGCCGTGGGGACACCCGGAGGCAATGAGCAGTTCTTC
size: few; D: NA; V: TRBV18; J: TRBJ1-2; CDR3: CASSPEDSGYTF; DNA: TGTGCCAGCTCACCAGAGGACAGTGGCTACACCTTC
size: NA; D: TRBD1; V: TRBV7-2; J: TRBJ1-2; CDR3: CASSFRQGPNYGYTF; DNA: TGTGCCAGCAGCTTCCGACAGGGGCCTAACTATGGCTACACCTTC
size: NA; D: TRBD1; V: TRBV29-1; J: TRBJ1-1; CDR3: CSVEDRDRRTEAFF; DNA: TGCAGCGTTGAAGATCGGGACAGACGAACTGAAGCTTTCTTT
size: NA; D: NA; V: TRBV28; J: TRBJ2-2; CDR3: CASSPIQGMVNTGELFF; DNA: TGTGCCAGCAGTCCAATACAGGGAATGGTAAACACCGGGGAGCTGTTTTTT
size: once; D: TRBD2; V: TRBV27; J: TRBJ2-1; CDR3: CASSPLLAGGPHNEQFF; DNA: TGTGCCAGCAGTCCACTACTAGCGGGAGGGCCCCACAATGAGCAGTTCTTC
size: NA; D: TRBD1; V: TRBV28; J: TRBJ1-1; CDR3: CASSLRTGGAFF; DNA: TGTGCCAGCAGTTTAAGGACAGGTGGAGCTTTCTTT
size: NA; D: NA; V: TRBV29-1; J: TRBJ2-3; CDR3: CSVEEGVTQYF; DNA: TGCAGCGTTGAAGAAGGGGTGACGCAGTATTTT
size: few; D: NA; V: TRBV11-1; J: TRBJ2-1; CDR3: CASSLEMGRTSYNEQFF; DNA: TGTGCCAGCAGCTTAGAAATGGGGAGGACCTCCTACAATGAGCAGTTCTTC
size: few; D: NA; V: TRBV29-1; J: TRBJ1-1; CDR3: CSVDGAGTNTEAFF; DNA: TGCAGCGTTGACGGTGCGGGGACCAACACTGAAGCTTTCTTT
size: NA; D: NA; V: TRBV7-9; J: TRBJ1-1; CDR3: CASSLGGQLNTEAFF; DNA: TGTGCCAGCAGCTTAGGCGGGCAGTTGAACACTGAAGCTTTCTTT
size: NA; D: TRBD1; V: TRBV7-2; J: TRBJ1-2; CDR3: CASSWDREASNYGYTF; DNA: TGTGCCAGCAGCTGGGACAGGGAAGCTTCTAACTATGGCTACACCTTC
size: NA; D: NA; V: TRBV11-2; J: TRBJ2-1; CDR3: CASRPPPRNEQFF; DNA: TGTGCCAGCAGGCCACCCCCTAGGAATGAGCAGTTCTTC
size: NA; D: NA; V: TRBV5-6; J: TRBJ1-2; CDR3: CASSSRPAGYGYTF; DNA: TGTGCCAGCAGCTCTCGACCTGCGGGCTATGGCTACACCTTC
size: NA; D: TRBD1; V: TRBV7-8; J: TRBJ1-4; CDR3: CASSLTGTVREKLFF; DNA: TGTGCCAGCAGCTTGACCGGGACAGTCCGGGAAAAACTGTTTTTT
size: NA; D: NA; V: TRBV18; J: TRBJ1-2; CDR3: CASSPLNGYGYTF; DNA: TGTGCCAGCTCACCACTAAACGGCTATGGCTACACCTTC